This T cell receptor beta chain was recovered during a study of cytomegalovirus exposure and HLA in healthy donors. Study at large: Unique TCR beta sequences numbering about 100 million came from 150 million to 200 million T cells in an earlier analysis. Study-wide results and limits: The study put about 180 TCR beta chains on its list as cytomegalovirus-associated. Many donors shared some public TCRs, even though most TCR sequences were rare.

Per germline, CDR1 GTSNPN and CDR2 SVGIG (reference sequence). This CDR3 has 13 residues. PCR primers comprised 60 Vbeta and 13 Jbeta primers. Assay used: immunoSEQ multiplex PCR; TCRdb lists only in-frame clones, some missing. This table has around 79,000 clones, over 60% appearing once. With respect to this clone: Its antigen remains unidentified.

The clonotype originates from a middle-aged woman in good health and CMV-seropositive. V and J are TRBV30 and TRBJ1-2; D may be TRBD1 (5 bases). The specimen was PBMCs. The CDR3 nucleotides are TGTGCTCGCCAGACGACCGGGGGTGGAGGCTACACCTTC. Translation: CARQTTGGGGYTF.